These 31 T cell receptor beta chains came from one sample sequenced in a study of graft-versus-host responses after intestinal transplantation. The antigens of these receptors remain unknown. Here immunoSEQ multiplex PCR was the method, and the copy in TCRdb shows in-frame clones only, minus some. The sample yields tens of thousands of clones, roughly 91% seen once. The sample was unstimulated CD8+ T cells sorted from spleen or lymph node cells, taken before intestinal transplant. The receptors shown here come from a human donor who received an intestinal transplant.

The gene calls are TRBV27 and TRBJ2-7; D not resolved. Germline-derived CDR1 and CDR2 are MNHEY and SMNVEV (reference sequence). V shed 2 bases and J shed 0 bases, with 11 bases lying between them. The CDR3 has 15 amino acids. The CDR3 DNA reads TGTGCCAGCAGTTTAAGAACGGGTAACTCCTACGAGCAGTACTTC. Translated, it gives CASSLRTGNSYEQYF.

The CDR3 region has the DNA TGTGCCTGGAGTGTTGCAGGGGCAAGTTATGGCTACACCTTC. Residues: CAWSVAGASYGYTF. The rearrangement joins TRBV30 to TRBJ1-2, with D perhaps TRBD1 (6 bases). V shed 0 bases and J shed 5 bases, with 13 bases lying between them. In germline, CDR1 is GTSNPN, CDR2 SVGIG (reference sequence). The CDR3 runs 14 residues.

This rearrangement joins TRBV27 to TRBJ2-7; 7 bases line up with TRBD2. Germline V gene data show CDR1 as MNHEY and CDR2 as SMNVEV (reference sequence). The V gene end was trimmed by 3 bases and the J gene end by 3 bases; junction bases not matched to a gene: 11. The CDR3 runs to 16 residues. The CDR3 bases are TGTGCCAGCAGTTTCGTTGGGAGGGGTACAGGCTACGAGCAGTACTTC. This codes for CASSFVGRGTGYEQYF.

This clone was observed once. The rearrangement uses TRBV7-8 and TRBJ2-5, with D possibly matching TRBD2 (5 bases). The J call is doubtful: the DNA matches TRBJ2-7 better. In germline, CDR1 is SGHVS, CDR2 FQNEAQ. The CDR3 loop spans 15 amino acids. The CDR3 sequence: CASSLASGFSYEQYF. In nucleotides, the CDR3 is TGTGCCAGCAGCTTAGCGAGCGGATTCTCCTACGAGCAGTACTTC.

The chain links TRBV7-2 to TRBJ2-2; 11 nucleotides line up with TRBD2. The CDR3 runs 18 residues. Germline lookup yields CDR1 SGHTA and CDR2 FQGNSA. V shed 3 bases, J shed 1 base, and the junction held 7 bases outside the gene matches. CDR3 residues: CASSFLALAGGNTGELFF. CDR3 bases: TGTGCCAGCAGCTTCCTTGCCCTAGCGGGGGGGAACACCGGGGAGCTGTTTTTT.

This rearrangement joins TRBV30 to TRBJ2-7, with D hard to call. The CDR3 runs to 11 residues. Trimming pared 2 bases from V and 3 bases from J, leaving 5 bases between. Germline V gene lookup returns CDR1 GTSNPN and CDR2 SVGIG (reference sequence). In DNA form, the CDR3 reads TGTGCCTGGAGTCACTACTACGAGCAGTACTTC. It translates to CAWSHYYEQYF.

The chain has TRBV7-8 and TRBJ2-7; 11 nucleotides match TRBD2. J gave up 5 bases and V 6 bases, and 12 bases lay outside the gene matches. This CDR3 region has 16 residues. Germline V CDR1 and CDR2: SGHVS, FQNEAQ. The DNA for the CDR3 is TGTGCCAGCAGGAAGACTAGCGGGGTCATAGGGGACGAGCAGTACTTC. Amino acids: CASRKTSGVIGDEQYF.

The CDR3 loop is CASSQDLTLLELFF. CDR3 DNA sequence: TGCGCCAGCAGCCAAGATCTAACTCTCTTGGAGCTGTTTTTT. This chain uses TRBV4-3 with TRBJ2-2; D gene unclear. The V gene lost 0 bases and the J gene lost 10 bases, with 12 bases spanning the gap. Germline values: CDR1 LGHNA, CDR2 YSLEER. CDR3 length equals 14 residues.

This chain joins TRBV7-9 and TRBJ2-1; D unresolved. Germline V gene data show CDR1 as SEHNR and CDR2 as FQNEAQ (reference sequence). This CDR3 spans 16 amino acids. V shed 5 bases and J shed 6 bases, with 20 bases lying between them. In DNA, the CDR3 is TGTGCCAGCAGCCGCCCCCCGGGTAGTTTTCTCAATGAGCAGTTCTTC. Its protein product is CASSRPPGSFLNEQFF. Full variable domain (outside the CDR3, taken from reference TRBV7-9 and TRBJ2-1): DTGVSQNPRHKITKRGQNVTFRCDPISEHNRLYWYRQTLGQGPEFLTYFQNEAQLEKSRLLSDRFSAERPKGSFSTLEIQRTEQGDSAMYLCASSRPPGSFLNEQFFGPGTRLTVL.

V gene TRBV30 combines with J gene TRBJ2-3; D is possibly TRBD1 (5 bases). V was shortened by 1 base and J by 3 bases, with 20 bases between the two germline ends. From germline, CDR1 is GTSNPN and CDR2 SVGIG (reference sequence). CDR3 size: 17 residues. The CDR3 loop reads CAWSGVQSDIRTDTQYF. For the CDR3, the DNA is TGTGCCTGGAGTGGGGTTCAGTCGGACATAAGGACAGATACGCAGTATTTT.

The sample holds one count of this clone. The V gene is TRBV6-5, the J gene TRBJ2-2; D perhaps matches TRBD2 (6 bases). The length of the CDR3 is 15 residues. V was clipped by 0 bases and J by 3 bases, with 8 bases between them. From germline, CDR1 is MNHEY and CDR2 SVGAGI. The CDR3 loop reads CASSYSGGHTGELFF. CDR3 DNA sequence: TGTGCCAGCAGTTACTCGGGGGGACACACCGGGGAGCTGTTTTTT.

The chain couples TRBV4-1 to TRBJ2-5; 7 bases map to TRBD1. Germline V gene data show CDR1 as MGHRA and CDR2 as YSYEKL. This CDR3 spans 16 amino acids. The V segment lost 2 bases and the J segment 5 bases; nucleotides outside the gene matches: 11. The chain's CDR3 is CASSQKRGQPPETQYF. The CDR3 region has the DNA TGCGCCAGCAGCCAAAAAAGGGGACAGCCCCCCGAGACCCAGTACTTC.

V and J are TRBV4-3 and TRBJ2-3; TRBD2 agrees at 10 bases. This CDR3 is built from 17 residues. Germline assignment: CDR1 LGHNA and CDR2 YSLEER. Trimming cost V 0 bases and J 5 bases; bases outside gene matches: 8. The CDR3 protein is CASSQDHSGGAQDTQYF. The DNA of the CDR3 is TGCGCCAGCAGCCAAGATCACAGCGGGGGGGCTCAAGATACGCAGTATTTT.

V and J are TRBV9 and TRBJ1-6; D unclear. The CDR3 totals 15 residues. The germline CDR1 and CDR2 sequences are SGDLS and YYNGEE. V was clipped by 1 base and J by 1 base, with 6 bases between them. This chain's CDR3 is CASSVSESYNSPLHF. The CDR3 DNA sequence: TGTGCCAGCAGCGTATCCGAGTCCTATAATTCACCCCTCCACTTT.

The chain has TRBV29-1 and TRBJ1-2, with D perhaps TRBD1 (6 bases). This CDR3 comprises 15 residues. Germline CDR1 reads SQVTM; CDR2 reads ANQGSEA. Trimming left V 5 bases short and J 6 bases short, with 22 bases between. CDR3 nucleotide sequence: TGCAGCGTTTTCCCGGCGACAGGCGCGGTTGATGGCTACACCTTC. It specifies CSVFPATGAVDGYTF.

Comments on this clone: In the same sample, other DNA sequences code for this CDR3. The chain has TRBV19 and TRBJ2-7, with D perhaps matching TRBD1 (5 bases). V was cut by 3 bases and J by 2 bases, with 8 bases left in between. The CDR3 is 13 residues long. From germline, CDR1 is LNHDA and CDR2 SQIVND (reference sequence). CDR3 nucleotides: TGTGCCAGTAGTATTCAGGGAACCTACGAGCAGTACTTC. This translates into CASSIQGTYEQYF.

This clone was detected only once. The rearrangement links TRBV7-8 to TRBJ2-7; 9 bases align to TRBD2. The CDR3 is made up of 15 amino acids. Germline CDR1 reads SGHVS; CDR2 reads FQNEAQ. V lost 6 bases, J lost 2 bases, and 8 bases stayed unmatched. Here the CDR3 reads CASREGLAPPYEQYF. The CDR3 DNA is TGTGCCAGCAGGGAGGGACTAGCCCCCCCCTACGAGCAGTACTTC.

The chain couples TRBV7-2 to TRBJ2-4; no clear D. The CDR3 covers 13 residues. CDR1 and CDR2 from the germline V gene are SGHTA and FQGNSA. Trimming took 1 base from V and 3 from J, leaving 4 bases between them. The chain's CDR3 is CASSLGSKNIQYF. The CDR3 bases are TGTGCCAGCAGCTTAGGGAGCAAAAACATTCAGTACTTC.

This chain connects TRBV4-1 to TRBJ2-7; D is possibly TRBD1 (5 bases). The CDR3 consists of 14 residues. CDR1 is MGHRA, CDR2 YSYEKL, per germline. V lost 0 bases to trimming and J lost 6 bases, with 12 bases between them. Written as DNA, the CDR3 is TGCGCCAGCAGCCAAGAATACCAGGGAAGCGAGCAGTACTTC. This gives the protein CASSQEYQGSEQYF.

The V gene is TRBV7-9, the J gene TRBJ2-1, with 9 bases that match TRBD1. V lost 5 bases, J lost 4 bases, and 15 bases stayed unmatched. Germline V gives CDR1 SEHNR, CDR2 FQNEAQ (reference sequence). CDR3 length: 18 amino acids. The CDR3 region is CASSPNLGQGIGYNEQFF. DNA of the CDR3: TGTGCCAGCAGCCCTAATCTTGGACAGGGGATAGGTTACAATGAGCAGTTCTTC. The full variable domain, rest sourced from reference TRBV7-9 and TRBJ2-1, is DTGVSQNPRHKITKRGQNVTFRCDPISEHNRLYWYRQTLGQGPEFLTYFQNEAQLEKSRLLSDRFSAERPKGSFSTLEIQRTEQGDSAMYLCASSPNLGQGIGYNEQFFGPGTRLTVL.

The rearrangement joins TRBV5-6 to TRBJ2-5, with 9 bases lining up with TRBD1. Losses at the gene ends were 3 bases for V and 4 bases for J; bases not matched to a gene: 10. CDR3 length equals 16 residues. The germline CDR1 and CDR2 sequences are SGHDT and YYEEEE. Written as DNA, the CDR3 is TGTGCCAGCAGCTCCTTAACCGACAGGGGGGGAGAGACCCAGTACTTC. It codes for CASSSLTDRGGETQYF.

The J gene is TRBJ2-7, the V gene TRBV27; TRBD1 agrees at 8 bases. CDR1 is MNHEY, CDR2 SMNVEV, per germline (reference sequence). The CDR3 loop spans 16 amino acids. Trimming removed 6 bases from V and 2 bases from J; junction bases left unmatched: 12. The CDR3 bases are TGTGCCAGCAGGGGAAGGGCACAGGGGGAGACCTACGAGCAGTACTTC. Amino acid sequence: CASRGRAQGETYEQYF.

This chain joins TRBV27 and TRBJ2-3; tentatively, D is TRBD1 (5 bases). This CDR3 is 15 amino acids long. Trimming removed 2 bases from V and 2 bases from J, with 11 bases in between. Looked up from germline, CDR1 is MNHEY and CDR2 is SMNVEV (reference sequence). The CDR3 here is CASSLKDTSTDTQYF. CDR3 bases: TGTGCCAGCAGTTTAAAGGACACATCCACAGATACGCAGTATTTT.

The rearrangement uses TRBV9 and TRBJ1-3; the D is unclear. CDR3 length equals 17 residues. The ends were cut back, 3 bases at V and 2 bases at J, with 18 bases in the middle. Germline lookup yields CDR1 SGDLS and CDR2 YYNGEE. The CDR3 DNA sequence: TGTGCCAGCAGCGCTGATGGGGAGGTCCTCACTGGAAACACCATATATTTT. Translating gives CASSADGEVLTGNTIYF.

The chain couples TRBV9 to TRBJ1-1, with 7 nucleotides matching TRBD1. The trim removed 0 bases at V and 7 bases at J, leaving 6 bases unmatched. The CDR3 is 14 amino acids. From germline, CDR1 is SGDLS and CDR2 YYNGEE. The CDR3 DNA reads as TGTGCCAGCAGCGTAGTTGACAGGGTCGATGAAGCTTTCTTT. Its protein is CASSVVDRVDEAFF. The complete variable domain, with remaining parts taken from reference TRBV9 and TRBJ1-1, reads DSGVTQTPKHLITATGQRVTLRCSPRSGDLSVYWYQQSLDQGLQFLIQYYNGEERAKGNILERFSAQQFPDLHSELNLSSLELGDSALYFCASSVVDRVDEAFFGQGTRLTVV.

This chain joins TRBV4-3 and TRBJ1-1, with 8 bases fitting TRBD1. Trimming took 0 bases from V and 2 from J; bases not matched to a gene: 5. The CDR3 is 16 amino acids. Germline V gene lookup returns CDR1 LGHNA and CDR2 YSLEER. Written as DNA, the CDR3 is TGCGCCAGCAGCCAAGATGGGACAGGCACAAACACTGAAGCTTTCTTT. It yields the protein CASSQDGTGTNTEAFF.

DNA for the CDR3: TGTGCCAGCAGGCCGGCAGGGGGCGCGTACGAGCAGTACTTC. This gives the protein CASRPAGGAYEQYF. J is TRBJ2-5 and V is TRBV2, with 8 bases identical to TRBD1. The DNA end is a closer match to TRBJ2-7, so the J assignment may be wrong. Germline CDR1 and CDR2: SNHLY and FYNNEI. The CDR3 consists of 14 residues.

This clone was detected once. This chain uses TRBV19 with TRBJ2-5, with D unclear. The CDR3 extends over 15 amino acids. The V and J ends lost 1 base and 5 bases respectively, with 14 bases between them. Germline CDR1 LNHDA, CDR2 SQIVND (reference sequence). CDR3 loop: CASSIALGAGETQYF. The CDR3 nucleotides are TGTGCCAGTAGTATAGCATTAGGCGCCGGGGAGACCCAGTACTTC.

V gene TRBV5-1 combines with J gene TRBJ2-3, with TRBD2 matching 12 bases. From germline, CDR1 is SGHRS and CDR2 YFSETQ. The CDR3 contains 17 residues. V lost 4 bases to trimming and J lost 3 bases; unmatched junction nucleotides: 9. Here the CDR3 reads CASSDPGTSGGTDTQYF. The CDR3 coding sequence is TGCGCCAGCAGCGATCCGGGAACTAGCGGGGGGACAGATACGCAGTATTTT.

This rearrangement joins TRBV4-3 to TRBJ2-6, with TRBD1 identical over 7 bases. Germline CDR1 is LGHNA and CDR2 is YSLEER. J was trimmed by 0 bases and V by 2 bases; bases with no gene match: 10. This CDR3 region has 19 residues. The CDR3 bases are TGCGCCAGCAGCCAACCGATGGGACAGATAAACTCTGGGGCCAACGTCCTGACTTTC. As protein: CASSQPMGQINSGANVLTF.

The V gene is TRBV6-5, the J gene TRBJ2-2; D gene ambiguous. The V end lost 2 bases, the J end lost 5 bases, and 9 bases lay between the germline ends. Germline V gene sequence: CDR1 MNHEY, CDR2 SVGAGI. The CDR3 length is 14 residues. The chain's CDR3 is CASSYGQMTGELFF. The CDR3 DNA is TGTGCCAGCAGTTACGGGCAGATGACCGGGGAGCTGTTTTTT.